The 18 T cell receptor beta chains below were found in one sample sequenced in a study of blood T cell repertoires in COVID-19. TCRdb keeps only in-frame clones here, not all; method: immunoSEQ multiplex PCR. The repertoire holds 150,000 to 200,000 clones, with around 90% as singletons. The sample comprised peripheral blood. The receptor set was obtained from a human donor in a cohort sampled during active COVID-19.

The CDR3 sequence is CASSENLRTDTQYF. CDR3 bases: TGCGCCAGCAGTGAGAACCTTCGGACAGATACGCAGTATTTT. The chain combines TRBV10-1 with TRBJ2-3; D is unclear. The CDR3 is 14 amino acids. Trimming took off 2 bases at V and 3 bases at J, with 9 bases between the two ends. The germline V gene encodes CDR1 WNHNN and CDR2 SYGVQD (reference sequence).

The chain uses TRBV19 and TRBJ1-1, with a tentative D call TRBD1 (5 bases). The germline V gene has CDR1 LNHDA and CDR2 SQIVND (reference sequence). The CDR3 runs to 14 residues. V lost 5 bases to trimming and J lost 5 bases, with 15 bases between them. The CDR3 DNA follows: TGTGCCAGTAGTTTGGAGGGGATTATGACTGAAGCTTTCTTT. Translation: CASSLEGIMTEAFF.

This clone occurred a few times. V usage is TRBV29-1 and J usage is TRBJ1-2, with 7 bases that match TRBD1. CDR1 and CDR2 from the germline V gene are SQVTM and ANQGSEA. J gave up 8 bases and V 8 bases, and 11 bases lay outside the gene matches. The CDR3 consists of 12 residues. The CDR3 nucleotides are TGCAGCCTGCTTAGGGGGCTGAGAGGCTACACCTTC. It yields the protein CSLLRGLRGYTF.

The J gene is TRBJ1-5, the V gene TRBV5-1, with no clear D. V was clipped by 1 base and J by 5 bases, with 7 bases between them. This CDR3 has 13 amino acids. CDR1 and CDR2 from the germline V gene are SGHRS and YFSETQ. The CDR3 spells CASSLSGDQPQHF. Written as DNA, the CDR3 is TGCGCCAGCAGCTTGTCCGGGGATCAGCCCCAGCATTTT.

The rearrangement uses TRBV29-1 and TRBJ1-2, with TRBD1 matching over 9 bases. Germline V gene sequence: CDR1 SQVTM, CDR2 ANQGSEA. CDR3 length: 14 residues. V was clipped by 6 bases and J by 6 bases; unmatched bases: 11. CDR3 sequence reads: CSVHHPQGAHGYTF. In nucleotides, the CDR3 is TGCAGCGTACATCACCCACAGGGGGCTCATGGCTACACCTTC.

The chain has TRBV28 and TRBJ1-1; D unresolved. Deletions cut 1 base from V and 5 bases from J, with 11 bases between. The CDR3 contains 14 residues. Germline V gene lookup returns CDR1 MDHEN and CDR2 SYDVKM. The CDR3 loop is CASSLLARTTEAFF. The CDR3 nucleotides read TGTGCCAGCAGTTTATTAGCCAGGACTACTGAAGCTTTCTTT.

V and J are TRBV4-3 and TRBJ1-1, with 10 bases identical to TRBD1. V lost 3 bases, J lost 12 bases, and 10 bases stayed unmatched. Germline V gives CDR1 LGHNA, CDR2 YSLEER. The length of the CDR3 is 14 residues. The chain's CDR3 is CASSHDKTGGRTFF. The CDR3 DNA reads as TGCGCCAGCAGCCACGATAAGACAGGGGGCCGGACTTTCTTT.

V is TRBV18 and J is TRBJ1-5; D call uncertain. From germline, CDR1 is KGHSH and CDR2 LQKENI. V was trimmed by 3 bases and J by 2 bases, leaving 11 bases between them. The CDR3 is made up of 15 amino acids. CDR3 protein: CASSPPGRGNQPQHF. For the CDR3, the DNA is TGTGCCAGCTCACCTCCCGGGAGGGGCAATCAGCCCCAGCATTTT.

The J gene is TRBJ1-3, the V gene TRBV3-1 (or the pseudogene TRBV3-2), with a possible D match to TRBD1 (6 bases). The V end was cut by 4 bases, the J end by 0 bases, with 10 bases between. The CDR3 is made up of 15 amino acids. Germline CDR1 and CDR2: LGHDT and YNNKEL (reference sequence). The CDR3 loop is CASSPQGHSGNTIYF. The CDR3 coding sequence is TGTGCCAGCAGCCCCCAGGGACACTCTGGAAACACCATATATTTT.

This rearrangement joins TRBV30 to TRBJ1-2, with D perhaps TRBD1 (5 bases). The germline V and J ends were trimmed by 5 bases and 4 bases, with 11 bases remaining between them. CDR3 length: 12 amino acids. Germline V gene data show CDR1 as GTSNPN and CDR2 as SVGIG (reference sequence). Here the CDR3 DNA reads TGTGCCTGGTCGGGGGTCCGCTATGGCTACACCTTC. This gives the protein CAWSGVRYGYTF.

This chain links TRBV10-1 with TRBJ2-1, with D perhaps TRBD2 (5 bases). This CDR3 region has 14 residues. CDR1 is WNHNN and CDR2 is SYGVQD in the germline V gene (reference sequence). Trimming left V 3 bases short and J 8 bases short, with 14 bases between. The CDR3 nucleotides read TGCGCCAGCAGTGACCGGAACCTAGCCGATGAGCAGTTCTTC. As protein: CASSDRNLADEQFF.

This clone was recorded a few times. V is TRBV5-4 and J is TRBJ1-2; possibly TRBD1 for D (5 bases). CDR1 and CDR2 (germline): SGHNT, YYREEE (reference sequence). The ends were cut back, 0 bases at V and 4 bases at J, with 10 bases in the middle. The CDR3 runs 14 residues. CDR3 protein: CASSLGRASYGYTF. The CDR3 nucleotides read TGTGCCAGCAGCTTGGGCAGGGCGAGCTATGGCTACACCTTC.

This clone has only a few counts. V gene TRBV5-3 combines with J gene TRBJ2-7; weak D call: TRBD2 (5 bases). TRBV5-3 is classed as an ORF, of uncertain function. This CDR3 has 15 residues. The V end lost 4 bases, the J end lost 3 bases, and 17 bases lay between the germline ends. The CDR3 protein is CARSPVGGYNYEQYF. CDR3 nucleotide sequence: TGTGCCAGAAGCCCCGTTGGAGGATATAACTACGAGCAGTACTTC.

The V and J genes are TRBV7-8 and TRBJ2-3; 10 bases map to TRBD2. V was clipped by 5 bases and J by 3 bases; unmatched bases: 2. This CDR3 contains 14 residues. The germline gives CDR1 SGHVS, CDR2 FQNEAQ. The CDR3 here is CASSPSGRTDTQYF. The CDR3 region has the DNA TGTGCCAGCAGCCCTAGCGGGAGAACAGATACGCAGTATTTT.

The V gene is TRBV30, the J gene TRBJ2-2, with D possibly matching TRBD1 (6 bases). Germline CDR1 reads GTSNPN; CDR2 reads SVGIG (reference sequence). The CDR3 is 14 amino acids. V was cut by 2 bases and J by 5 bases, with 12 bases left in between. This CDR3 is CAWSKRRGTGELFF. CDR3 in DNA: TGTGCCTGGAGTAAACGAAGGGGGACCGGGGAGCTGTTTTTT.

The chain is built from TRBV6-2 or TRBV6-3 and TRBJ2-2; D not certain. Germline V lookup: CDR1 MNHEY, CDR2 SVGEGT. The CDR3 sequence is 14 residues long. The V end was cut by 4 bases, the J end by 3 bases, with 9 bases between. The chain's CDR3 is CASSFGSDTGELFF. Written as DNA, the CDR3 is TGTGCCAGCAGTTTCGGTTCGGACACCGGGGAGCTGTTTTTT.

This clone was counted a single time. The chain employs TRBV7-2 and TRBJ2-5, with 8 nucleotides matching TRBD1. The CDR3 length is 13 residues. Trimming at V came to 6 bases and at J to 7 bases, leaving 7 bases not matched to a gene. CDR1 is SGHTA and CDR2 is FQGNSA in the germline V gene. The DNA of the CDR3 is TGTGCCAGCAGTATGGACAGGGTTGGGACCCAGTACTTC. It is translated as CASSMDRVGTQYF.

The chain combines TRBV7-6 with TRBJ2-5; 9 nucleotides match TRBD1. After removal of 1 base from V and 3 bases from J, the junction contained 15 bases not matched to a gene. This CDR3 is built from 19 residues. CDR1 and CDR2 (germline): SGHVS, FNYEAQ. Written as DNA, the CDR3 is TGTGCCAGCAGCTTAGACGGGACAGGGAGAAGCGTCGTAAAAGAGACCCAGTACTTC. Amino acids: CASSLDGTGRSVVKETQYF.